The 18 T cell receptor beta chains below were found in one sample sequenced in a study of OX40 agonist ivuxolimab in advanced cancers. Data came from immunoSEQ multiplex PCR; TCRdb stores just in-frame clones and leaves some out. The data show around 84,000 clones, less than 85% seen once. Source: CD4+ or CD8+ T cells sorted from blood, taken in a trial of the OX40 agonist ivuxolimab. These receptors originate from an adult with an advanced solid tumor such as melanoma, head and neck, liver or kidney cancer.

This CDR3 is CASSLFASVQETQYF. The DNA for the CDR3 is TGCGCCAGCAGCTTGTTCGCTAGCGTGCAAGAGACCCAGTACTTC. This chain links TRBV5-1 with TRBJ2-5; D possibly corresponds to TRBD2 (6 bases). Deletions cut 1 base from V and 2 bases from J, with 12 bases between. The CDR3 is 15 amino acids. Germline-derived CDR1 and CDR2 are SGHRS and YFSETQ.

This chain connects TRBV29-1 to TRBJ1-2; D call uncertain. The CDR3 totals 13 residues. V dropped 3 bases and J dropped 4 bases, with 12 bases sitting between them. The germline V gene encodes CDR1 SQVTM and CDR2 ANQGSEA. The DNA of the CDR3 is TGCAGCGTTGACTACGGAGGCGGCTATGGCTACACCTTC. This codes for CSVDYGGGYGYTF. Complete variable domain (other parts from reference TRBV29-1 and TRBJ1-2): SAVISQKPSRDICQRGTSLTIQCQVDSQVTMMFWYRQQPGQSLTLIATANQGSEATYESGFVIDKFPISRPNLTFSTLTVSNMSPEDSSIYLCSVDYGGGYGYTFGSGTRLTVV.

The J gene is TRBJ2-7, the V gene TRBV27, with TRBD2 matching over 11 bases. The V segment lost 6 bases and the J segment 0 bases; nucleotides outside the gene matches: 4. Germline V gene data show CDR1 as MNHEY and CDR2 as SMNVEV (reference sequence). The CDR3 totals 15 residues. Written as DNA, the CDR3 is TGTGCCAGCAGGGGGACTAGCGGCAGCTCCTACGAGCAGTACTTC. Residues: CASRGTSGSSYEQYF.

The chain is built from TRBV2 and TRBJ1-3; D is unclear. The CDR3 sequence is 11 residues long. Germline V gene sequence: CDR1 SNHLY, CDR2 FYNNEI. Trimming took off 7 bases at V and 8 bases at J, with 9 bases between the two ends. The DNA for the CDR3 is TGTGCCAGCACCCGATGGGACACCATATATTTT. This codes for CASTRWDTIYF.

This clone was counted a single time. This chain connects TRBV6-5 to TRBJ2-7; D is unresolved. Germline V gene sequence: CDR1 MNHEY, CDR2 SVGAGI. This CDR3 comprises 11 residues. V shed 5 bases and J shed 9 bases, with 11 bases lying between them. The DNA for the CDR3 is TGTGCCAGCAGTACCCTCAATAGGCAGTACTTC. Translated, it gives CASSTLNRQYF.

This chain connects TRBV6-1 to TRBJ1-5; a weak D match, TRBD1 (5 bases). The CDR3 spans 16 residues. Per the germline V gene, CDR1 is MNHNS and CDR2 is SASEGT. V lost 2 bases to trimming and J lost 7 bases, with 18 bases between them. CDR3: CASSENKGDGGQPQHF. DNA of the CDR3: TGTGCCAGCAGTGAAAACAAAGGGGATGGAGGGCAGCCCCAGCATTTT.

This clone was detected a few times. The rearrangement joins TRBV20-1 to TRBJ1-1; D is unclear. The CDR3 sequence is 11 residues long. CDR1 is DFQATT and CDR2 is SNEGSKA in the germline V gene (reference sequence). The ends were cut back, 5 bases at V and 5 bases at J, with 9 bases in the middle. The CDR3 sequence is CSAWRGTEAFF. The CDR3 DNA sequence: TGCAGTGCTTGGCGGGGAACTGAAGCTTTCTTT.

This clone was counted once. The chain employs TRBV2 and TRBJ1-1; 8 nucleotides agree with TRBD1. Germline V lookup: CDR1 SNHLY, CDR2 FYNNEI. This CDR3 is 13 amino acids long. V lost 6 bases, J lost 4 bases, and 4 bases stayed unmatched. This chain's CDR3 is CASRATGGTEAFF. In nucleotides, the CDR3 is TGTGCCAGCAGAGCTACAGGGGGCACTGAAGCTTTCTTT.

The V call is TRBV19, the J call TRBJ1-2, with D unresolved. CDR3 length: 16 amino acids. V gave up 3 bases and J gave up 0 bases, with 14 bases separating them. Germline assignment: CDR1 LNHDA and CDR2 SQIVND (reference sequence). The CDR3 DNA is TGTGCCAGTAGTATGATAGCGGGAAAACCTAACTATGGCTACACCTTC. This gives the protein CASSMIAGKPNYGYTF. Complete variable domain (other parts from reference TRBV19 and TRBJ1-2): DGGITQSPKYLFRKEGQNVTLSCEQNLNHDAMYWYRQDPGQGLRLIYYSQIVNDFQKGDIAEGYSVSREKKESFPLTVTSAQKNPTAFYLCASSMIAGKPNYGYTFGSGTRLTVV.

The chain's CDR3 is CASSTGANQQPQHF. The CDR3 nucleotides are TGTGCCAGTAGTACGGGGGCGAATCAGCAGCCCCAGCATTTT. The V call is TRBV19, the J call TRBJ1-5, with D maybe TRBD1 (6 bases). The V and J ends lost 4 bases and 7 bases respectively, with 14 bases between them. There are 14 residues in the CDR3. Germline V gene data show CDR1 as LNHDA and CDR2 as SQIVND (reference sequence).

This chain joins TRBV7-3 and TRBJ2-3; 7 nucleotides agree with TRBD1. Losses at the gene ends were 3 bases for V and 1 base for J; bases not matched to a gene: 4. Looked up from germline, CDR1 is SGHTA and CDR2 is FQGTGA. The CDR3 runs 15 residues. CDR3 sequence (DNA): TGTGCCAGCAGCTTGAGGACAGGTCGCACAGATACGCAGTATTTT. Translating it yields CASSLRTGRTDTQYF.

The sample holds a few counts of this clone. V is TRBV10-3 and J is TRBJ2-1; a weak D match, TRBD1 (6 bases). The CDR3 is 15 residues long. The germline V gene has CDR1 ENHRY and CDR2 SYGVKD. Between the trimmed V and J ends, which lost 3 bases and 9 bases, there was a span of 18 bases. The CDR3 spells CAISEAGTPNAEQFF. CDR3 DNA: TGTGCCATCAGTGAAGCCGGGACACCTAACGCTGAGCAGTTCTTC.

This sequence joins TRBV6-6 and TRBJ1-6; maybe TRBD1 (6 bases). Germline assignment: CDR1 MNHNY and CDR2 SVGAGI (reference sequence). The length of the CDR3 is 14 residues. Trimming removed 2 bases at V and 6 bases at J, with 8 bases between. CDR3 coding DNA: TGTGCCAGCAGTTACCTGGACAGTAATTCACCCCTCCACTTT. Protein sequence: CASSYLDSNSPLHF.

The chain employs TRBV7-2 and TRBJ2-5; 10 bases are shared with TRBD1. The germline V gene has CDR1 SGHTA and CDR2 FQGNSA. CDR3 length: 14 amino acids. With V trimmed by 5 bases and J by 5 bases, 5 bases remained unmatched. CDR3 amino acids: CASSEGQGGETQYF. As DNA, the CDR3 is TGTGCCAGCAGCGAAGGACAGGGGGGGGAGACCCAGTACTTC. Looking up the rest from reference TRBV7-2 and TRBJ2-5 gives the full variable domain: GAGVSQSPSNKVTEKGKDVELRCDPISGHTALYWYRQSLGQGLEFLIYFQGNSAPDKSGLPSDRFSAERTGGSVSTLTIQRTQQEDSAVYLCASSEGQGGETQYFGPGTRLLVL.

This clone was detected only once. The genes are TRBV25-1 and TRBJ1-6; D unresolved. CDR1 is MGHDK and CDR2 is SYGVNS in the germline V gene. V lost 4 bases and J 9 bases, leaving 10 bases between the germline ends. The CDR3 is 13 amino acids. The CDR3 DNA is TGTGCCAGCAGTGTTACGAAACGTTCACCCCTCCACTTT. Translated: CASSVTKRSPLHF. The full variable domain, rest sourced from reference TRBV25-1 and TRBJ1-6, is EADIYQTPRYLVIGTGKKITLECSQTMGHDKMYWYQQDPGMELHLIHYSYGVNSTEKGDLSSESTVSRIRTEHFPLTLESARPSHTSQYLCASSVTKRSPLHFGNGTRLTVT.

In DNA, the CDR3 is TGTGCCAGCCAGACAGGGTACCACTATGGCTACACCTTC. Translation gives CASQTGYHYGYTF. The rearrangement joins TRBV6-1 to TRBJ1-2; 7 bases match TRBD1. Trimming cost V 8 bases and J 3 bases; bases outside gene matches: 6. Germline assignment: CDR1 MNHNS and CDR2 SASEGT. The CDR3 contains 13 residues.

This CDR3 reads CASSQAPTGGQETQYF. CDR3 nucleotide sequence: TGCGCCAGCAGCCAAGCGCCAACAGGGGGCCAAGAGACCCAGTACTTC. The chain employs TRBV5-1 and TRBJ2-5; 8 bases line up with TRBD1. V gave up 4 bases and J gave up 1 base; unmatched junction bases: 9. Per germline, CDR1 SGHRS and CDR2 YFSETQ. This CDR3 is built from 16 residues.

The rearrangement joins TRBV7-9 to TRBJ1-2, with TRBD1 matching over 8 bases. CDR3 length: 15 residues. Losses at the gene ends were 3 bases for V and 9 bases for J; bases not matched to a gene: 12. Germline values: CDR1 SEHNR, CDR2 FQNEAQ (reference sequence). The CDR3 DNA reads as TGTGCCAGCAGCTTGACAGGGGTTGTAGAGGTTAGCTACACCTTC. Translation: CASSLTGVVEVSYTF. Full variable domain (outside the CDR3, taken from reference TRBV7-9 and TRBJ1-2): DTGVSQNPRHKITKRGQNVTFRCDPISEHNRLYWYRQTLGQGPEFLTYFQNEAQLEKSRLLSDRFSAERPKGSFSTLEIQRTEQGDSAMYLCASSLTGVVEVSYTFGSGTRLTVV.